Shown below are 3 T cell receptor delta chains from a single sample sequenced in a study of γδ T cells in repeated Plasmodium falciparum infection. TCRdb re-processed the multiplex PCR reads using CATT. The sample has 85,000 to 90,000 delta-chain clones, 1.4% to 1.5% seen once. Flow sorting of PBMC yielded separate Vgamma9/Vdelta2+ and Vdelta2-negative gammadelta T cell populations for bulk repertoire analysis. Input material: gamma-delta T cells from blood. These receptor sequences come from a pool of human donors (malaria-infected and uninfected, not separated).

This clone was counted a few times. Translating this DNA gives a protein that differs at residue 18 from the TCRdb one, which belongs to a much larger clone; a read error is likely, and the protein shown is this translation. The V gene corresponds to TRDV1; no J gene was called; TRDD3 is taken as the D call from the table, unchecked against the DNA. The CDR3 has 19 amino acids. Germline assignment: CDR1 TSWWSYY and CDR2 QGS. CDR3 DNA sequence: TGTGCTCTTGGGGAACAGACTCGTCGGGGAATACGGGAACCCGATAAACTCACCTTT. Protein: CALGEQTRRGIREPDKLTF.

This clone was counted only a few times. Translating this DNA gives a protein that differs at residue 15 from the TCRdb one, which belongs to a much larger clone; a read error is likely, and the protein shown is this translation. The rearrangement uses TRDV1 and TRDJ2, with 11 bases identical to TRDD3. TCRdb lists no J gene, so it was determined here by aligning the DNA to germline. The CDR3 has 22 amino acids. The J segment lost 1 base and the V segment lost 5 bases, leaving 21 bases of the junction unmatched. Germline loops: CDR1 TSWWSYY, CDR2 QGS. The CDR3 bases are TGTGCTCTTGGGAGCAACCGGCCTTCCCCTTACTGGGGGATAGTTTTGACAGCACAACTCTTCTTT. It encodes CALGSNRPSPYWGIVLTAQLFF.

The table lists this clone with many counts. V usage is TRDV1 and J usage is TRDJ1; no reliable D call. TCRdb gives no J gene; it was assigned here by matching the DNA to germline. CDR1 TSWWSYY and CDR2 QGS come from the germline V gene. This CDR3 region has 17 residues. Trimming pared 0 bases from V and 5 bases from J, leaving 19 bases between. The CDR3 is CALGELEKSGGGDKLIF. CDR3 bases: TGTGCTCTTGGGGAACTCGAGAAGTCTGGAGGAGGGGATAAACTCATCTTT.